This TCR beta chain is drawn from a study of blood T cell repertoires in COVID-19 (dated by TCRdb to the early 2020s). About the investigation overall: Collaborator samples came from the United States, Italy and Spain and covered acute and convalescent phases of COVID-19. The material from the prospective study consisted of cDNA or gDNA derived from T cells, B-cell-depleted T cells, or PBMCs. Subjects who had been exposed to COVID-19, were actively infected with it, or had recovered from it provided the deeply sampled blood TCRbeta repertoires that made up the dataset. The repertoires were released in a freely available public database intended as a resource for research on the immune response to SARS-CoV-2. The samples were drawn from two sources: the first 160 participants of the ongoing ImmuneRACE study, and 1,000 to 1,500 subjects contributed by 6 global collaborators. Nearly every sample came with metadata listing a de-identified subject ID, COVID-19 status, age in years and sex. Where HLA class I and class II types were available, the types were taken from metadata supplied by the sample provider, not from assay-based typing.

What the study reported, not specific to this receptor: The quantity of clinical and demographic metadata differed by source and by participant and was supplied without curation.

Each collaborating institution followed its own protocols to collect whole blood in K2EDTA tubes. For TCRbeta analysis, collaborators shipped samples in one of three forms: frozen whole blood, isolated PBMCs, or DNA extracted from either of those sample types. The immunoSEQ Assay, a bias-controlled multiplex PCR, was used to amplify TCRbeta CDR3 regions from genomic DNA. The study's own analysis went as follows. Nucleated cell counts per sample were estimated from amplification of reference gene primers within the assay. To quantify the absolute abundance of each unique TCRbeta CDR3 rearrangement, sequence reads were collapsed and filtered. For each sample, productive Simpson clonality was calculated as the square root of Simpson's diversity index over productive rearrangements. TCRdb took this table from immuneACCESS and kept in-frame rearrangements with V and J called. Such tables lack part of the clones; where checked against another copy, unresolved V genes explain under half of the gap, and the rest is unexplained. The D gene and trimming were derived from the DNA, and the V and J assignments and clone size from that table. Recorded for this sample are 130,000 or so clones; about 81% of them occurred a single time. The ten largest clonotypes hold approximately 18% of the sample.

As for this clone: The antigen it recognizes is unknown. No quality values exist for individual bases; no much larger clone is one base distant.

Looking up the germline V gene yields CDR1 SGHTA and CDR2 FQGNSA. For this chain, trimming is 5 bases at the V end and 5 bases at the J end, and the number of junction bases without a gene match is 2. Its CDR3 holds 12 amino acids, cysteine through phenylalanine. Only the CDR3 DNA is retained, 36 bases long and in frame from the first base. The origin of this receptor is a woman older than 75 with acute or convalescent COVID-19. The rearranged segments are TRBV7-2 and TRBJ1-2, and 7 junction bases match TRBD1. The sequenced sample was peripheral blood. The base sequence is TGTGCCAGCAGCGTACAGGGGTATGGCTACACCTTC. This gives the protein CASSVQGYGYTF.